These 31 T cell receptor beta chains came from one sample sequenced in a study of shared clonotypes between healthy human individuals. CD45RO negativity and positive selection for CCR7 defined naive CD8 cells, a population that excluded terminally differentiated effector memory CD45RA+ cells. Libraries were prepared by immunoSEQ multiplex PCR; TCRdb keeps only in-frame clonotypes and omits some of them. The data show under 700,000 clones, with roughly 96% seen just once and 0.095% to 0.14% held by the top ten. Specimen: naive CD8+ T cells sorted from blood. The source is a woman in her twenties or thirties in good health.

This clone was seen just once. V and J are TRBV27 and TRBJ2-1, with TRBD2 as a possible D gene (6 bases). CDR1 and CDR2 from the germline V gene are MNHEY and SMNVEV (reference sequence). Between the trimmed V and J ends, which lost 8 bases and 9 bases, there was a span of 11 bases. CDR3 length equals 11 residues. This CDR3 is CASGGASEQFF. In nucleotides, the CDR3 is TGTGCCAGCGGAGGGGCTAGTGAGCAGTTCTTC.

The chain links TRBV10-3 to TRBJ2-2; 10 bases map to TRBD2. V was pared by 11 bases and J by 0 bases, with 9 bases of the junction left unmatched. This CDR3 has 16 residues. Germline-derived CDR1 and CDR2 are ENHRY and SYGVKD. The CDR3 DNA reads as TGTGCCGTACAATCGACTAGCGGGCCGAACACCGGGGAGCTGTTTTTT. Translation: CAVQSTSGPNTGELFF.

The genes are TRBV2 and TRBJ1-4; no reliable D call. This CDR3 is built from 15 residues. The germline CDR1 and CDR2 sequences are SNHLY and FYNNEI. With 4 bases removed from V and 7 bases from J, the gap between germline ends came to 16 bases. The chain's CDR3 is CASSVPGPEPEKLFF. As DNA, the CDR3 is TGTGCCAGCAGTGTCCCCGGGCCAGAACCTGAAAAACTGTTTTTT.

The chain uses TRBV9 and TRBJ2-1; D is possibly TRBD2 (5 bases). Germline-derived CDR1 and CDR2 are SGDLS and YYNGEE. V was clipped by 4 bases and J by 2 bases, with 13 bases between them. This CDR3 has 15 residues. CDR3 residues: CASSPEGTPYNEQFF. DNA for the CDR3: TGTGCCAGCAGCCCCGAGGGAACACCCTACAATGAGCAGTTCTTC.

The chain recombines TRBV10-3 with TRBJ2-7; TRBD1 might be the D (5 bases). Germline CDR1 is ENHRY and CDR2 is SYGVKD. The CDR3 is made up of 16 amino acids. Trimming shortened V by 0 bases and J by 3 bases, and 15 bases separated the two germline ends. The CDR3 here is CAISESQPRDSYEQYF. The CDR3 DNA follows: TGTGCCATCAGTGAGTCGCAGCCCAGGGATAGCTACGAGCAGTACTTC.

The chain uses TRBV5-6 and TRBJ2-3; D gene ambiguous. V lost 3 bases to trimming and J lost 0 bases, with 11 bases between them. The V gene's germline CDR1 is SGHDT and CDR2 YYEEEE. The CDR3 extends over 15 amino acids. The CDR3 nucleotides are TGTGCCAGCAGCTCACAGCTATATAGCACAGATACGCAGTATTTT. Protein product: CASSSQLYSTDTQYF.

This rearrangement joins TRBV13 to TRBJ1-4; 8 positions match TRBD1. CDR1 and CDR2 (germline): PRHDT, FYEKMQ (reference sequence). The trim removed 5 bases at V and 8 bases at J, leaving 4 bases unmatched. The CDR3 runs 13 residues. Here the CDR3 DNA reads TGTGCCAGCAGCCCAAGACAGGGGGAAAAACTGTTTTTT. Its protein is CASSPRQGEKLFF. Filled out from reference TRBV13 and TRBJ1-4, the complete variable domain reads AAGVIQSPRHLIKEKRETATLKCYPIPRHDTVYWYQQGPGQDPQFLISFYEKMQSDKGSIPDRFSAQQFSDYHSELNMSSLELGDSALYFCASSPRQGEKLFFGSGTQLSVL.

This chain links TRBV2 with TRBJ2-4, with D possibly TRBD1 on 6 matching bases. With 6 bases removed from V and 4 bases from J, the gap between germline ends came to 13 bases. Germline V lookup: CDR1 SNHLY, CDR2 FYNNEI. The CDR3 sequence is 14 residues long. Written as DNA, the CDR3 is TGTGCCAGCAGCTGGACAGAATCAAAAAACATTCAGTACTTC. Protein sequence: CASSWTESKNIQYF.

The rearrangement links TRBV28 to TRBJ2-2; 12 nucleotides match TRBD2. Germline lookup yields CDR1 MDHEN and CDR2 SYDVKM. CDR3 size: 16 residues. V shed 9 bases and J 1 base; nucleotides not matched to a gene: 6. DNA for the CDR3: TGTGCCAGTTCTGGACTAGCGGGATTGAACACCGGGGAGCTGTTTTTT. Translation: CASSGLAGLNTGELFF.

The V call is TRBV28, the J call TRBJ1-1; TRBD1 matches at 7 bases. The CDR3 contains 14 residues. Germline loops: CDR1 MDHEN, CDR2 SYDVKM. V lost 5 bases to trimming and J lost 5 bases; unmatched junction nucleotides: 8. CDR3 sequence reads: CASSILRGRTEAFF. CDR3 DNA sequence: TGTGCCAGCAGTATCTTAAGGGGGCGAACTGAAGCTTTCTTT.

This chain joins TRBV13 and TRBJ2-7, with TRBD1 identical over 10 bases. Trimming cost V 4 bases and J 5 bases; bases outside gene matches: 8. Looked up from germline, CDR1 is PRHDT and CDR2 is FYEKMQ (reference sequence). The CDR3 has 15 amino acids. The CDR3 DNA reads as TGTGCCAGCAGCTCGCCGGGGACAGGGGCAGACGAGCAGTACTTC. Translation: CASSSPGTGADEQYF. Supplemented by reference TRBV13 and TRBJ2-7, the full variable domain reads AAGVIQSPRHLIKEKRETATLKCYPIPRHDTVYWYQQGPGQDPQFLISFYEKMQSDKGSIPDRFSAQQFSDYHSELNMSSLELGDSALYFCASSSPGTGADEQYFGPGTRLTVT.

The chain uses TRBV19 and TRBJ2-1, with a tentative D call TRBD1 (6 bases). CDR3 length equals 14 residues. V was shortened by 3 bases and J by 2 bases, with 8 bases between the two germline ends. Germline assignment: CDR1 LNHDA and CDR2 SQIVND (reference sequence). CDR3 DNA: TGTGCCAGTAGTATGACAGGTGCCTACAATGAGCAGTTCTTC. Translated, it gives CASSMTGAYNEQFF. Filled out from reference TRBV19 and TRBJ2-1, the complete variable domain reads DGGITQSPKYLFRKEGQNVTLSCEQNLNHDAMYWYRQDPGQGLRLIYYSQIVNDFQKGDIAEGYSVSREKKESFPLTVTSAQKNPTAFYLCASSMTGAYNEQFFGPGTRLTVL.

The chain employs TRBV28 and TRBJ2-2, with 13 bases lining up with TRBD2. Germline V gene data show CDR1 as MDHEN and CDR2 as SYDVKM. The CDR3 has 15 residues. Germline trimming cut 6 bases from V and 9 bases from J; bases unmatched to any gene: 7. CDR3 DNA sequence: TGTGCCAGCAGCTCCGGGACTAGCGGGGACCGGGAGCTGTTTTTT. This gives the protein CASSSGTSGDRELFF.

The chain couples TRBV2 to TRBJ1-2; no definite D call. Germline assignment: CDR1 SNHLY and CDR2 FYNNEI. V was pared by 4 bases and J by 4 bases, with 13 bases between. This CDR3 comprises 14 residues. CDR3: CASSGLTVLYGYTF. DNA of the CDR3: TGTGCCAGCAGTGGCTTGACGGTCCTCTATGGCTACACCTTC.

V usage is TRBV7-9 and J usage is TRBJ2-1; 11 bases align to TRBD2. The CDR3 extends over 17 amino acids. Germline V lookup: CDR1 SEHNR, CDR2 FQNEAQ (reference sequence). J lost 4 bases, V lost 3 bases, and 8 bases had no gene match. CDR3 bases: TGTGCCAGCAGCTTGGGGGGACTAGCGGAGAGGTACAATGAGCAGTTCTTC. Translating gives CASSLGGLAERYNEQFF.

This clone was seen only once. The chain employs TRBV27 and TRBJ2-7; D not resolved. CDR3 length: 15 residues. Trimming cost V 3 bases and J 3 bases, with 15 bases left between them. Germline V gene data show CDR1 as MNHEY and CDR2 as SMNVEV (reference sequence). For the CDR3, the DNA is TGTGCCAGCAGTTTCGCGGCAGGAGTACACTACGAGCAGTACTTC. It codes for CASSFAAGVHYEQYF.

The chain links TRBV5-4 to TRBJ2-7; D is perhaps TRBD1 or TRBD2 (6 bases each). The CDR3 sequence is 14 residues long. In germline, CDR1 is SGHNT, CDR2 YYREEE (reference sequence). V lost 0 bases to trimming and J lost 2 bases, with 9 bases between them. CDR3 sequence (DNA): TGTGCCAGCAGCTTGGGGGGGGCTACCTACGAGCAGTACTTC. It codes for CASSLGGATYEQYF.

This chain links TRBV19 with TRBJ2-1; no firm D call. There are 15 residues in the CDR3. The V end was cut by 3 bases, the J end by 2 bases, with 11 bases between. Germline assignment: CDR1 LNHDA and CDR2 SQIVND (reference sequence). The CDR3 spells CASSIQGLTYNEQFF. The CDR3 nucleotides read TGTGCCAGTAGTATTCAAGGCCTCACCTACAATGAGCAGTTCTTC.

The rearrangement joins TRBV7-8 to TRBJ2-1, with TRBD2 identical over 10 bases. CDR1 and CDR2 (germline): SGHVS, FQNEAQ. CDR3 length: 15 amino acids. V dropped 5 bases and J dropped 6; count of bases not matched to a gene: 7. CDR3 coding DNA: TGTGCCAGCAGCAGGGGGCGGACTAGCGGCAATGAGCAGTTCTTC. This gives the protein CASSRGRTSGNEQFF.

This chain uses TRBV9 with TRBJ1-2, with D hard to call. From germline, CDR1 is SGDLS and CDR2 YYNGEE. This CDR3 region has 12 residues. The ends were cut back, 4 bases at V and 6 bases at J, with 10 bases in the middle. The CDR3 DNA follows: TGTGCCAGCAGCCCCCGGATCCATGGCTACACCTTC. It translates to CASSPRIHGYTF.

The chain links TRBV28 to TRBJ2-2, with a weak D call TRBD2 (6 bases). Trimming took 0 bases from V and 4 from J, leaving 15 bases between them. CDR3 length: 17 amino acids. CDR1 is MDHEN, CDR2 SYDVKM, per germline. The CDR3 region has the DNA TGTGCCAGCAGTTTATGGAAGACTAGTGGGGGCACCGGGGAGCTGTTTTTT. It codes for CASSLWKTSGGTGELFF.

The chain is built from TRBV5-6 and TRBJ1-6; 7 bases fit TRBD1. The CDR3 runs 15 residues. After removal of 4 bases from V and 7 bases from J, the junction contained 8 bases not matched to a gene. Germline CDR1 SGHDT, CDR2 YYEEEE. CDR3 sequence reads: CASSRRTGLNSPLHF. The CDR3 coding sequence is TGTGCCAGCAGCAGACGGACAGGCCTAAATTCACCCCTCCACTTT.

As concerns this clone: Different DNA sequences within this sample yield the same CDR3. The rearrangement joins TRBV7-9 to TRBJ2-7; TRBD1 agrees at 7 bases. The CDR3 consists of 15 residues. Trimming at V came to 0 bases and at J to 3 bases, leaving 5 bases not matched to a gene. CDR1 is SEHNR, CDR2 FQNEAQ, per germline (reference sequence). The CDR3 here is CASSLASGTVYEQYF. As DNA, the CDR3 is TGTGCCAGCAGCTTAGCCTCCGGGACAGTCTACGAGCAGTACTTC.

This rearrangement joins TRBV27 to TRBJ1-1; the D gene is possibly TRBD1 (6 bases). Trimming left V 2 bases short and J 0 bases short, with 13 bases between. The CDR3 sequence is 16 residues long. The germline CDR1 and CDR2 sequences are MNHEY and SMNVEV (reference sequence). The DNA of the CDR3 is TGTGCCAGCAGTTTACTCGGGGGCCTCATGAACACTGAAGCTTTCTTT. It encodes CASSLLGGLMNTEAFF.

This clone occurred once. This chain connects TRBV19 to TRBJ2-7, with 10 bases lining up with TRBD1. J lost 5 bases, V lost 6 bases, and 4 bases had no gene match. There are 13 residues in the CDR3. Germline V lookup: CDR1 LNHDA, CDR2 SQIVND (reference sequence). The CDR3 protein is CASSMTGGNEQYF. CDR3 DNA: TGTGCCAGTAGCATGACAGGGGGCAACGAGCAGTACTTC.

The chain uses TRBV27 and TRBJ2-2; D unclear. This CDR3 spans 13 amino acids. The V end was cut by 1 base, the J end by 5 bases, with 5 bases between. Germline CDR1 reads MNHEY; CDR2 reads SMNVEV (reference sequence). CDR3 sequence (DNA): TGTGCCAGCAGTTTATTGGAGACCGGGGAGCTGTTTTTT. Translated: CASSLLETGELFF.

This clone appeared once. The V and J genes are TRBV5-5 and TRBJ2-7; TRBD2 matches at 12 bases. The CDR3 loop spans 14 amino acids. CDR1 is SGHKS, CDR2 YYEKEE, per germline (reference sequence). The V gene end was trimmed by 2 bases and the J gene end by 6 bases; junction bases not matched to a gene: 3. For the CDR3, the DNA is TGTGCCAGCAGCTTTGGACTAGCGGGACCCGAGCAGTACTTC. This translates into CASSFGLAGPEQYF.

The CDR3 sequence is CASSLERELAGGPNTGELFF. CDR3 nucleotide sequence: TGTGCCAGCAGCTTAGAGAGGGAGTTAGCGGGAGGGCCGAACACCGGGGAGCTGTTTTTT. This chain connects TRBV7-8 to TRBJ2-2; 11 bases are a match to TRBD2. This CDR3 region has 20 residues. The V segment lost 1 base and the J segment 0 bases; nucleotides outside the gene matches: 10. Germline CDR1 is SGHVS and CDR2 is FQNEAQ.

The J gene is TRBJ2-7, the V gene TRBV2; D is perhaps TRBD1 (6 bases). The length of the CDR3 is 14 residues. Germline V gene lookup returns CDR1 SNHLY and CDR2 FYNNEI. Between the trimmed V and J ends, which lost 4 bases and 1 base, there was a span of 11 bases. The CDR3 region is CASSGDRLSYEQYF. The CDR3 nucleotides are TGTGCCAGCAGTGGTGACAGGTTATCCTACGAGCAGTACTTC.

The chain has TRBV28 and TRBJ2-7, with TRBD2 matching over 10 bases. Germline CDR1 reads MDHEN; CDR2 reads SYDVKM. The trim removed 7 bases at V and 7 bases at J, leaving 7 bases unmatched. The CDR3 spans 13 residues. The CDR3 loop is CASTRASGREQYF. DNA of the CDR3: TGTGCCAGCACTAGGGCTAGCGGGAGAGAGCAGTACTTC.

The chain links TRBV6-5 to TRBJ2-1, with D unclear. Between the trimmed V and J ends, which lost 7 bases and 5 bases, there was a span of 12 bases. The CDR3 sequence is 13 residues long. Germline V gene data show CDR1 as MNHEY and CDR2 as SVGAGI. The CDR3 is CASNSGFNNEQFF. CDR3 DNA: TGTGCCAGCAATTCCGGTTTCAACAATGAGCAGTTCTTC.